A single sample is the source of the 5 T cell receptor beta chains below, sequenced in a study of blood T cell repertoires in COVID-19. Sequencing was performed with immunoSEQ multiplex PCR; in TCRdb, only in-frame clones are kept and a portion is missing. This table holds approximately 65,000 clones, 70% to 85% found once. The sample consisted of peripheral blood. These receptors originate from a woman of 80 years or more with active or convalescent COVID-19.

The V gene is TRBV27, the J gene TRBJ2-3; 8 bases line up with TRBD2. J gave up 0 bases and V 10 bases, and 6 bases lay outside the gene matches. CDR3 length equals 14 residues. Germline lookup yields CDR1 MNHEY and CDR2 SMNVEV (reference sequence). The DNA of the CDR3 is TGTGCCACCGGGGCTAGCGGGAGCACAGATACGCAGTATTTT. This encodes CATGASGSTDTQYF.

The chain carries TRBV5-8 and TRBJ2-7; 7 bases agree with TRBD2. Unmatched junction bases numbered 5, after V lost 3 bases and J lost 5 bases. Germline CDR1 SGHTS, CDR2 YDEGEE. CDR3 length equals 13 residues. CDR3 sequence: CASSWGLYDEQYF. The CDR3 DNA reads as TGTGCCAGCAGCTGGGGACTATACGACGAGCAGTACTTC.

The rearrangement links TRBV18 to TRBJ1-1; D possibly corresponds to TRBD1 (5 bases). Germline loops: CDR1 KGHSH, CDR2 LQKENI. V shed 5 bases and J shed 2 bases, with 9 bases lying between them. This CDR3 is built from 13 residues. This chain's CDR3 is CASSAGRNTEAFF. The DNA of the CDR3 is TGTGCCAGCTCAGCAGGGCGCAACACTGAAGCTTTCTTT.

The chain joins TRBV6-8 to TRBJ1-2; D is unresolved. Between the trimmed V and J ends, which lost 6 bases and 4 bases, there was a span of 6 bases. CDR1 MNHGY and CDR2 SAAAGT come from the germline V gene. The CDR3 sequence is 11 residues long. This CDR3 is CASRGGYGYTF. The CDR3 nucleotides read TGTGCCAGCAGGGGAGGCTATGGCTACACCTTC.

The chain carries TRBV6-5 and TRBJ1-5; 8 bases are shared with TRBD1. CDR1 is MNHEY and CDR2 is SVGAGI in the germline V gene. V shed 8 bases and J 6 bases; nucleotides not matched to a gene: 9. This CDR3 is 14 amino acids long. Here the CDR3 reads CASENRGEPQPQHF. CDR3 sequence (DNA): TGTGCCAGCGAAAACAGGGGGGAGCCTCAGCCCCAGCATTTT.